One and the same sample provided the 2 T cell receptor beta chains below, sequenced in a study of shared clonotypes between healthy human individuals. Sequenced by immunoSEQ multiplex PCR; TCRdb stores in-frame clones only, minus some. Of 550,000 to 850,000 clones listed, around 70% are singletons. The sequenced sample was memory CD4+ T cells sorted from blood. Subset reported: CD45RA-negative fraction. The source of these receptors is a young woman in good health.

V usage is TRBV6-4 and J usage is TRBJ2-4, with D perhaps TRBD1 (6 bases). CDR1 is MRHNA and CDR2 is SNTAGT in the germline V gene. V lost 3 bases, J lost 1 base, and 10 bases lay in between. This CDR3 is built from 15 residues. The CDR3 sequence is CASSEGQLAKNIQYF. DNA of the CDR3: TGTGCCAGCAGTGAAGGACAGTTGGCCAAAAACATTCAGTACTTC.

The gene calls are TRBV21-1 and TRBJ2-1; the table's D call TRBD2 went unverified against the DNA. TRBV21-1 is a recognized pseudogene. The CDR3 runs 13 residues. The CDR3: CASSKLGGLEQFF. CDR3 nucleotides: TGTGCCAGCAGCAAATTGGGCGGACTAGAGCAGTTCTTC.